The 26 T cell receptor beta chains reported below all come from one sample, sequenced in a study of STAT3 mutations in large granular lymphocyte leukemia. No antigen has been assigned to these receptors. General observations from the study: Every T-LGLL patient had at least one immunodominant TCRbeta clonotype.

The data were produced by immunoSEQ multiplex PCR, yet TCRdb's version contains in-frame clones alone and is incomplete. This sample has about 5,000 clones, with roughly 87% found just once. The sequenced sample consisted of PBMCs. Receptors originate from a human donor with T large granular lymphocyte leukemia. Some clones in this sample may be carry-over from other donors' samples.

The V gene is TRBV5-1, the J gene TRBJ1-6, with 10 bases that match TRBD1. CDR3 length: 14 residues. The germline V gene has CDR1 SGHRS and CDR2 YFSETQ. Trimming removed 0 bases from V and 12 bases from J; junction bases left unmatched: 3. The CDR3 DNA is TGCGCCAGCAGCTTGGGGGGACAGGGGTTACCCCTCCACTTT. It is translated as CASSLGGQGLPLHF. Combining the CDR3 with reference TRBV5-1 and TRBJ1-6 gives the whole variable domain KAGVTQTPRYLIKTRGQQVTLSCSPISGHRSVSWYQQTPGQGLQFLFEYFSETQRNKGNFPGRFSGRQFSNSRSEMNVSTLELGDSALYLCASSLGGQGLPLHFGNGTRLTVT.

This chain uses TRBV19 with TRBJ1-1, with D uncertain. CDR3 size: 13 residues. Germline V gene sequence: CDR1 LNHDA, CDR2 SQIVND (reference sequence). V gave up 9 bases and J gave up 0 bases, with 11 bases separating them. CDR3: CASAPHMNTEAFF. Written as DNA, the CDR3 is TGTGCCAGCGCACCCCACATGAACACTGAAGCTTTCTTT.

V and J are TRBV9 and TRBJ1-1; D perhaps matches TRBD1 (6 bases). V was trimmed by 2 bases and J by 4 bases, leaving 18 bases between them. Germline V lookup: CDR1 SGDLS, CDR2 YYNGEE. The CDR3 sequence is 16 residues long. CDR3 in DNA: TGTGCCAGCAGCGTTAGGACAGACTGGGGGAGCACTGAAGCTTTCTTT. This sequence encodes CASSVRTDWGSTEAFF.

The genes are TRBV27 and TRBJ1-6; D is ambiguous. Per germline, CDR1 MNHEY and CDR2 SMNVEV (reference sequence). The V gene lost 6 bases and the J gene lost 9 bases, with 15 bases spanning the gap. The CDR3 runs to 14 residues. CDR3 loop: CASSLLRLGSPLHF. The CDR3 DNA reads TGTGCCAGCAGCCTACTCCGCTTGGGTTCACCCCTCCACTTT.

The chain carries TRBV7-8 and TRBJ1-6; TRBD1 matches at 7 bases. The ends lost 2 bases at V and 9 bases at J; junction bases unmatched: 10. The CDR3 is 16 residues long. Looked up from germline, CDR1 is SGHVS and CDR2 is FQNEAQ. CDR3: CASSLTGQAGGSPLHF. DNA for the CDR3: TGTGCCAGCAGCTTAACTGGACAGGCCGGGGGTTCACCCCTCCACTTT.

This clone showed up just once. The chain is built from TRBV5-4 and TRBJ1-1, with D perhaps matching TRBD1 (5 bases). Germline V gene lookup returns CDR1 SGHNT and CDR2 YYREEE (reference sequence). The CDR3 totals 12 residues. The germline V and J ends were trimmed by 4 bases and 3 bases, with 7 bases remaining between them. CDR3 coding DNA: TGTGCCAGCAGCACCAGGGACACTGAAGCTTTCTTT. Encoded protein: CASSTRDTEAFF. The variable domain in full, completed from reference TRBV5-4 and TRBJ1-1, reads ETGVTQSPTHLIKTRGQQVTLRCSSQSGHNTVSWYQQALGQGPQFIFQYYREEENGRGNFPPRFSGLQFPNYSSELNVNALELDDSALYLCASSTRDTEAFFGQGTRLTVV.

This sequence joins TRBV19 and TRBJ1-2, with 7 bases aligning to TRBD1. The CDR3 runs 15 residues. J lost 2 bases, V lost 5 bases, and 8 bases had no gene match. The germline V gene has CDR1 LNHDA and CDR2 SQIVND (reference sequence). CDR3 in amino acids: CASSSPGDRNYGYTF. DNA of the CDR3: TGTGCCAGTAGTTCACCTGGGGACAGAAACTATGGCTACACCTTC. Together with reference TRBV19 and TRBJ1-2, the CDR3 gives the full variable domain: DGGITQSPKYLFRKEGQNVTLSCEQNLNHDAMYWYRQDPGQGLRLIYYSQIVNDFQKGDIAEGYSVSREKKESFPLTVTSAQKNPTAFYLCASSSPGDRNYGYTFGSGTRLTVV.

The chain joins TRBV18 to TRBJ2-7; the match to TRBD1 covers 9 bases. Germline loops: CDR1 KGHSH, CDR2 LQKENI. The CDR3 is made up of 16 amino acids. Trimming removed 5 bases from V and 2 bases from J; junction bases left unmatched: 10. The CDR3 coding sequence is TGTGCCAGCTCAATAGGGACAGGGAGGCAGCCCTACGAGCAGTACGTC. Translating gives CASSIGTGRQPYEQYV.

V gene TRBV5-6 combines with J gene TRBJ2-7; perhaps D is TRBD1 or TRBD2 (5 bases each). V lost 0 bases, J lost 0 bases, and 7 bases lay in between. CDR1 is SGHDT and CDR2 is YYEEEE in the germline V gene. The CDR3 runs to 14 residues. The CDR3 loop is CASSLGGSSYEQYF. The CDR3 coding sequence is TGTGCCAGCAGCTTGGGGGGGAGCTCCTACGAGCAGTACTTC.

Of note for this clone: The junction differs from germline at one of its ends, possibly a read error. The V call is TRBV7-9, the J call TRBJ1-3; D uncertain. In germline, CDR1 is SEHNR, CDR2 FQNEAQ (reference sequence). CDR3 size: 13 residues. In DNA form, the CDR3 reads TGTGCCAGCAATAAAGGTCCTGGAGACACCATATATTTT. Its protein product is CASNKGPGDTIYF.

This clone was seen only a few times. The J gene is TRBJ1-4, the V gene TRBV15; D uncertain. From germline, CDR1 is LNHNV and CDR2 YYDKDF (reference sequence). The CDR3 extends over 14 amino acids. V was trimmed by 1 base and J by 8 bases, leaving 11 bases between them. The CDR3 coding sequence is TGTGCCACCAGCAGAGGGACTGAGTGGGAAAAACTGTTTTTT. It is translated as CATSRGTEWEKLFF.

This clone was counted a few times. The chain joins TRBV28 to TRBJ2-7, with 7 bases that match TRBD1. Germline assignment: CDR1 MDHEN and CDR2 SYDVKM. The CDR3 runs to 15 residues. V was pared by 4 bases and J by 2 bases, with 8 bases of the junction left unmatched. CDR3 nucleotide sequence: TGTGCCAGCAGTTGGGCAGGGACAGCCACCTACGAGCAGTACTTC. It codes for CASSWAGTATYEQYF.

The chain couples TRBV7-7 to TRBJ2-5, with D possibly being TRBD1 or TRBD2 (5 bases each). There are 15 residues in the CDR3. Between the trimmed V and J ends, which lost 1 base and 1 base, there was a span of 10 bases. Germline CDR1 reads SSHAT; CDR2 reads FNYEAQ (reference sequence). The CDR3 nucleotides are TGTGCCAGCAGCTTAGGTTTGGGGGTCCAAGAGACCCAGTACTTC. Amino acid sequence: CASSLGLGVQETQYF.

V gene TRBV28 combines with J gene TRBJ1-1, with TRBD1 as a possible D gene (5 bases). The V end was cut by 6 bases, the J end by 5 bases, with 16 bases between. CDR1 and CDR2 (germline): MDHEN, SYDVKM. This CDR3 has 14 residues. The CDR3 loop reads CASRAVGGGTEAFF. DNA for the CDR3: TGTGCCAGCAGGGCAGTGGGGGGTGGGACTGAAGCTTTCTTT.

The rearrangement links TRBV14 to TRBJ2-5, with D unresolved. Trimming shortened V by 3 bases and J by 5 bases, and 7 bases separated the two germline ends. There are 12 residues in the CDR3. Germline CDR1 SGHDN, CDR2 FVKESK. CDR3 residues: CASSQSVETQYF. In DNA, the CDR3 is TGTGCCAGCAGCCAGAGTGTGGAGACCCAGTACTTC.

This chain uses TRBV30 with TRBJ2-5, with a weak D call TRBD2 (5 bases). Trimming stripped 4 bases from V and 2 bases from J, with 11 bases between. This CDR3 region has 13 residues. The germline V gene encodes CDR1 GTSNPN and CDR2 SVGIG (reference sequence). The CDR3, as DNA: TGTGCCTGGACGGAGGTTAATCAAGAGACCCAGTACTTC. It translates to CAWTEVNQETQYF. The variable domain in full, completed from reference TRBV30 and TRBJ2-5, reads SQTIHQWPATLVQPVGSPLSLECTVEGTSNPNLYWYRQAAGRGLQLLFYSVGIGQISSEVPQNLSASRPQDRQFILSSKKLLLSDSGFYLCAWTEVNQETQYFGPGTRLLVL.

V is TRBV27 and J is TRBJ2-7; D possibly corresponds to TRBD1 (6 bases). The CDR3 length is 13 residues. V was cut by 3 bases and J by 3 bases, with 9 bases left in between. Germline V CDR1 and CDR2: MNHEY, SMNVEV (reference sequence). The CDR3 coding sequence is TGTGCCAGCAGTTTGGGGACATACTACGAGCAGTACTTC. This translates into CASSLGTYYEQYF.

DNA of the CDR3: TGTGCCAGCAGCTTAGGGGACAGGGGGAGAGGTGAAAAACTGTTTTTT. Its translation is CASSLGDRGRGEKLFF. The V call is TRBV7-9, the J call TRBJ1-4; 11 nucleotides align to TRBD1. The germline gives CDR1 SEHNR, CDR2 FQNEAQ (reference sequence). Trimming removed 1 base from V and 7 bases from J; junction bases left unmatched: 5. CDR3 size: 16 residues.

Points on this clone: One end of the junction varies from germline; a read error may be responsible. V gene TRBV2 combines with J gene TRBJ1-1, with D unclear. The CDR3 contains 11 residues. Germline V gene sequence: CDR1 SNHLY, CDR2 FYNNEI. CDR3 bases: TGTGCCAGCAGTGAAGGTGTTGGACCGTCATTT. Encoded protein: CASSEGVGPSF. Combining the CDR3 with reference TRBV2 and TRBJ1-1 gives the whole variable domain EPEVTQTPSHQVTQMGQEVILRCVPISNHLYFYWYRQILGQKVEFLVSFYNNEISEKSEIFDDQFSVERPDGSNFTLKIRSTKLEDSAMYFCASSEGVGPSFGQGTRLTVV.

This clone occurred once. The chain joins TRBV10-3 to TRBJ1-4; 9 bases align to TRBD1. After removal of 2 bases from V and 8 bases from J, the junction contained 9 bases not matched to a gene. The CDR3 runs 16 residues. CDR1 and CDR2 from the germline V gene are ENHRY and SYGVKD. The CDR3 nucleotides are TGTGCCATCAGTGAGACTGGACAGGGACAGGGAGAAAAACTGTTTTTT. This sequence encodes CAISETGQGQGEKLFF.

V usage is TRBV4-1 and J usage is TRBJ2-7; D not certain. V dropped 0 bases and J dropped 5 bases, with 8 bases sitting between them. Germline-derived CDR1 and CDR2 are MGHRA and YSYEKL. The CDR3 sequence is 13 residues long. In DNA, the CDR3 is TGCGCCAGCAGCCAAGATGGGCGGAACGAGCAGTACTTC. Translating gives CASSQDGRNEQYF.

The V gene is TRBV5-4, the J gene TRBJ1-4, with D perhaps matching TRBD1 (6 bases). Germline CDR1 SGHNT, CDR2 YYREEE (reference sequence). CDR3 size: 16 residues. V lost 3 bases and J 2 bases, leaving 14 bases between the germline ends. This CDR3 reads CASSWGPGGTNEKLFF. In DNA, the CDR3 is TGTGCCAGCAGCTGGGGGCCGGGGGGGACTAATGAAAAACTGTTTTTT.

This clone was recorded once. This sequence joins TRBV5-6 and TRBJ2-3; D perhaps matches TRBD2 (7 bases). Germline V gene sequence: CDR1 SGHDT, CDR2 YYEEEE. The V end was cut by 4 bases, the J end by 2 bases, with 11 bases between. The CDR3 length is 14 residues. The DNA of the CDR3 is TGTGCCAGCAGCATGGCGGGGGCCACAGATACGCAGTATTTT. Protein sequence: CASSMAGATDTQYF.

The rearrangement uses TRBV18 and TRBJ2-2; TRBD1 agrees at 8 bases. This CDR3 has 16 residues. Germline lookup yields CDR1 KGHSH and CDR2 LQKENI. Germline trimming cut 6 bases from V and 7 bases from J; bases unmatched to any gene: 13. The CDR3 sequence is CASSPSGQVGIGELFF. The CDR3, as DNA: TGTGCCAGCTCCCCCTCGGGACAGGTCGGCATCGGGGAGCTGTTTTTT.

The chain combines TRBV7-8 with TRBJ1-2; D is perhaps TRBD1 (6 bases). The germline V gene has CDR1 SGHVS and CDR2 FQNEAQ. Trimming stripped 1 base from V and 0 bases from J, with 12 bases between. The CDR3 has 16 amino acids. CDR3 in DNA: TGTGCCAGCAGCTTAGTGGGGGGCCTCTCTAACTATGGCTACACCTTC. Translation: CASSLVGGLSNYGYTF.

This clone came up a few times. The chain links TRBV5-1 to TRBJ2-2; D perhaps matches TRBD2 (6 bases). The CDR3 covers 16 residues. The V gene lost 7 bases and the J gene lost 1 base, with 17 bases spanning the gap. Germline values: CDR1 SGHRS, CDR2 YFSETQ. In DNA form, the CDR3 reads TGCGCCAGCCGCACCGGGGAGGCGAGGAACACCGGGGAGCTGTTTTTT. Protein: CASRTGEARNTGELFF.